This TCR beta chain was obtained from a study of blood T cell repertoires in COVID-19. At the level of the study: Acute-phase and convalescent COVID-19 samples originated in the United States, Italy and Spain. Sources were T cells, B-cell-depleted T cells, or PBMCs; the material itself was cDNA or gDNA.

Under the authors' procedure: Reference gene primer amplification in the assay estimated nucleated cell counts. Some clones are missing from TCRdb's copy, which holds only in-frame ones; the method was immunoSEQ multiplex PCR. Clone size and the V and J calls come from that table; the DNA yielded D and trimming. This sample has 110,000 or so clones; 80% to 90% occur once, and the top ten carry more than 3%. The CDR3 contains 11 residues. Germline lookup yields CDR1 DFQATT and CDR2 SNEGSKA (reference sequence). V lost 6 bases, J lost 5 bases, and 9 bases lay in between. This clone was counted once. This TCR was recovered from a man aged 35 to 55 with acute or convalescent COVID-19. V is TRBV20-1 and J is TRBJ2-3; D not resolved. The source material was peripheral blood. The CDR3 bases are TGCAGTGCCTCCAGCGAAGATACGCAGTATTTT. Its protein product is CSASSEDTQYF.